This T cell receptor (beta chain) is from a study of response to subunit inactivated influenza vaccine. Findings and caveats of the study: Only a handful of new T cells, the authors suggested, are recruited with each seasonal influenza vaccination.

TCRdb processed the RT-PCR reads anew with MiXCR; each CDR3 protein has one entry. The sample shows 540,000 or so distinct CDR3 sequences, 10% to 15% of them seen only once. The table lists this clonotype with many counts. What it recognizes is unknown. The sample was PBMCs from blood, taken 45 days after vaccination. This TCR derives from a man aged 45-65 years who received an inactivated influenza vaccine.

CDR3 nucleotides: TGTGCCAGCAGTTTAGGTGAAGGGAAAAATGGCTACACCTTC. The encoded protein is CASSLGEGKNGYTF. The rearrangement links TRBV12-3 or TRBV12-4 to TRBJ1-2, with unresolved D. The CDR3 consists of 14 residues. With 1 base removed from V and 6 bases from J, the gap between germline ends came to 12 bases.